These T cell receptor beta chains were read from a single sample in a study of STAT5B mutations in CD4+ large granular lymphocyte leukemia. Here immunoSEQ multiplex PCR was the method, and the copy in TCRdb shows in-frame clones only, minus some. Altogether more than 30,000 clones are present, 85% to 90% being singletons, with the ten largest covering around 0.41%. Sequencing input: CD4+ T cells from blood buffy coats. The receptor set was obtained from a human donor in good health. Each CDR3 is given without its conserved first and last residue. Size tells how often a clone was seen (once, few, many) or the class of an expanded clone, and some rows leave it out.

j_call: TRBJ2-7
v_call: TRBV6-1
clone_size: once
cdr3_aa: ASNVIAGGNYEQY

j_call: TRBJ2-5
v_call: TRBV6-1
clone_size: -
cdr3_aa: ASSPTGTGGETQY

j_call: TRBJ2-1
v_call: TRBV29-1
clone_size: -
cdr3_aa: SGGVYNEQF

j_call: TRBJ2-2
v_call: TRBV6-1
clone_size: once
cdr3_aa: ASSAGTGGRRWTGELF

j_call: TRBJ1-2
v_call: TRBV7-9
clone_size: once
cdr3_aa: ASSLAMGFGYGYT

j_call: TRBJ1-5
v_call: TRBV25-1
clone_size: -
cdr3_aa: ASSFLTSNQPQH

j_call: TRBJ1-4
v_call: TRBV19
clone_size: -
cdr3_aa: ASSGRDSSEGEKLF

j_call: TRBJ1-1
v_call: TRBV27
clone_size: -
cdr3_aa: ASSFQVNTEAF

j_call: TRBJ2-7
v_call: TRBV2
clone_size: -
cdr3_aa: ASSYREMGSYEQY

j_call: TRBJ2-7
v_call: TRBV25-1
clone_size: -
cdr3_aa: ASSERVGLAREQY

j_call: TRBJ2-7
v_call: TRBV6-5
clone_size: -
cdr3_aa: ASSYRQGARSEQY

j_call: TRBJ2-3
v_call: TRBV10-1
clone_size: once
cdr3_aa: ASRASTASTDTQY

j_call: TRBJ2-6
v_call: TRBV23-1
clone_size: -
cdr3_aa: ASSHLQRGQDISGANVLT

j_call: TRBJ2-2
v_call: TRBV28
clone_size: -
cdr3_aa: ASSFMPGRSERGTGELF

j_call: TRBJ1-2
v_call: TRBV25-1
clone_size: once
cdr3_aa: ASSELGLGYT

j_call: TRBJ2-5
v_call: TRBV5-1
clone_size: -
cdr3_aa: ASSPGLAGGETQY